This is a list of T cell receptor beta chains from one sample in a study of shared clonotypes between healthy human individuals. Sequencing used immunoSEQ multiplex PCR; TCRdb keeps in-frame clones, though not all of them. The top ten clones hold 0.9% to 1.4% of a sample with over 2 million clones, about 94% of them seen once. Sequencing was performed on naive CD8+ T cells sorted from blood. The receptors here all came from a young man in good health. The CDR3 runs from the conserved cysteine through the conserved F or W. A D gene is named only where the DNA matches it firmly. Only some rows state a clone size, as once, few, many or a class for expanded clones.

V,J,size,D,CDR3,DNA
TRBV13,TRBJ2-2,NA,NA,CASSLIGVINTGELFF,TGTGCCAGCAGCTTAATAGGGGTCATTAACACCGGGGAGCTGTTTTTT
TRBV5-1,TRBJ2-5,NA,NA,CASSPMYQETQYF,TGCGCCAGCAGCCCTATGTACCAAGAGACCCAGTACTTC
TRBV5-1,TRBJ2-7,few,NA,CASSPDLYEQYF,TGCGCCAGCAGCCCGGACTTGTACGAGCAGTACTTC
TRBV7-8,TRBJ1-1,once,NA,CATLAGRMNTEAFF,TGTGCCACCTTGGCGGGGCGTATGAACACTGAAGCTTTCTTT
TRBV2,TRBJ2-7,NA,TRBD2,CASIGTSGSYEQYF,TGTGCCAGCATCGGTACTAGCGGGAGCTACGAGCAGTACTTC
TRBV28,TRBJ2-1,NA,TRBD2,CASSLSSSGDEQFF,TGTGCCAGCAGTTTATCGTCTAGCGGGGATGAGCAGTTCTTC
TRBV10-3,TRBJ2-2,NA,NA,CAISEPAQNTGELFF,TGTGCCATCAGTGAGCCGGCCCAGAACACCGGGGAGCTGTTTTTT
TRBV11-2,TRBJ2-1,NA,NA,CASSSTGGGDEQFF,TGTGCCAGCAGCAGTACGGGCGGGGGCGATGAGCAGTTCTTC
TRBV2,TRBJ2-2,NA,NA,CASFRSTGELFF,TGTGCCAGCTTCAGGAGCACCGGGGAGCTGTTTTTT
TRBV9,TRBJ1-2,NA,NA,CASSPSGDYGYTF,TGTGCCAGCAGCCCCTCCGGGGACTATGGCTACACCTTC
TRBV15,TRBJ1-1,NA,NA,CATSLMTEAFF,TGTGCCACCAGCCTTATGACTGAAGCTTTCTTT
TRBV7-9,TRBJ2-1,once,TRBD2,CASSSGAGILDEQFF,TGTGCCAGCAGCTCAGGAGCGGGAATCTTGGATGAGCAGTTCTTC
TRBV4-1,TRBJ1-5,NA,NA,CASSQDPSLGGQPQHF,TGCGCCAGCAGCCAAGATCCGAGTCTTGGTGGTCAGCCCCAGCATTTT
TRBV7-9,TRBJ2-5,once,TRBD2,CASSPTGGAFETQYF,TGTGCCAGCAGTCCCACCGGGGGGGCGTTTGAGACCCAGTACTTC
TRBV19,TRBJ2-7,NA,TRBD2,CASSPGTSAYEQYF,TGTGCCAGTAGTCCTGGGACTAGCGCGTACGAGCAGTACTTC
TRBV13,TRBJ2-7,NA,NA,CASSSSAEQYF,TGTGCCAGCAGCTCCAGTGCCGAGCAGTACTTC
TRBV28,TRBJ2-7,NA,NA,CASDDGGQAYEQYF,TGTGCCAGCGACGACGGAGGACAAGCCTACGAGCAGTACTTC
TRBV6-5,TRBJ1-6,NA,NA,CASSRDWGSPLHF,TGTGCCAGCAGTAGGGACTGGGGTTCACCCCTCCACTTT
TRBV2,TRBJ2-7,NA,NA,CASRNEGEQYF,TGTGCCAGCAGGAATGAGGGGGAGCAGTACTTC
TRBV6-1,TRBJ2-7,NA,NA,CASSELSWDTTYEQYF,TGTGCCAGCAGTGAACTCTCTTGGGACACCACCTACGAGCAGTACTTC
TRBV4-1,TRBJ2-7,NA,NA,CASSQVTGQTYEQYF,TGCGCCAGCAGCCAAGTTACCGGACAGACCTACGAGCAGTACTTC
TRBV19,TRBJ2-7,few,NA,CATSDSPYEQYF,TGTGCCACTTCGGACAGCCCCTACGAGCAGTACTTC
TRBV7-9,TRBJ2-2,NA,NA,CASSSNTGELFF,TGTGCCAGCAGCTCGAACACCGGGGAGCTGTTTTTT
TRBV2,TRBJ1-4,once,NA,CASSEEGGGEKLFF,TGTGCCAGCAGTGAGGAGGGTGGGGGCGAAAAACTGTTTTTT
TRBV15,TRBJ2-5,NA,NA,CATSRVGVQETQYF,TGTGCCACCAGCAGAGTAGGGGTTCAAGAGACCCAGTACTTC
TRBV6-5,TRBJ1-1,NA,NA,CACFGVGNTEAFF,TGTGCCTGCTTCGGGGTGGGTAACACTGAAGCTTTCTTT